This entry features one TCR beta chain sequence. The entry originates in a study of blood T cell repertoires in COVID-19. Whole-study context: Acute-phase and convalescent COVID-19 samples originated in the United States, Italy and Spain. Nucleic acid was either cDNA or gDNA, and it came from T cells, B-cell-depleted T cells, or PBMCs.

Produced via immunoSEQ multiplex PCR; TCRdb's table is partial and in-frame only. The sample records 200,000 to 250,000 clones, roughly nine tenths being singletons. Germline loops: CDR1 SGHTA, CDR2 FQGNSA. V was trimmed by 3 bases and J by 2 bases, leaving 8 bases between them. The CDR3 contains 13 residues. The source material was PBMCs or T cells enriched from blood (not recorded which). V gene TRBV7-2 combines with J gene TRBJ2-7, with D perhaps matching TRBD2 (5 bases). The source is a woman aged 50 to 60 in a cohort exposed to, infected with or recovered from COVID-19 (not recorded which). CDR3 sequence reads: CASSFYGAYEQYF. The DNA for the CDR3 is TGTGCCAGCAGCTTTTACGGGGCCTACGAGCAGTACTTC.